This TCR beta chain came from a study of blood T cell repertoires in COVID-19. Study overall: Whether acute or convalescent, the COVID-19 samples came from the United States, Italy and Spain. T cells, B-cell-depleted T cells, or PBMCs provided the cDNA or gDNA that served as material.

This clone is a singleton in its sample. Original analysis: Estimates of nucleated cell counts were drawn from the amplification of reference gene primers. Some clones are missing from TCRdb's copy, which holds only in-frame ones; the method was immunoSEQ multiplex PCR. The D gene and trimming were derived from the DNA, and the V and J assignments and clone size from that table. This sample has roughly 250,000 clones, with about four fifths found just once. The length of the CDR3 is 17 residues. Germline values: CDR1 MNHEY, CDR2 SMNVEV (reference sequence). The ends lost 0 bases at V and 7 bases at J; junction bases unmatched: 12.

Sequencing was done on a sample of peripheral blood. This chain joins TRBV27 and TRBJ2-3, with 8 bases aligning to TRBD2. The source is a man aged 50 to 60 with acute or convalescent COVID-19. As DNA, the CDR3 is TGTGCCAGCAGTTTATCCGCGCCGGGGGGGGGCCTATATACGCAGTATTTT. Its translation: CASSLSAPGGGLYTQYF.